A single sample gave rise to the 21 T cell receptor beta chains below, sequenced in a study of cytomegalovirus exposure and HLA in healthy donors. The PCR contained 60 Vbeta and 13 Jbeta primers. TCRdb keeps only in-frame clones here, not all; method: immunoSEQ multiplex PCR. There are about 200,000 clones in the sample; around 83% occur only once, and just over 1.4% lies in the top ten. Sequenced material: PBMCs. The source of these receptors is a girl aged 10 to 17 in good health and CMV-seronegative.

The V and J genes are TRBV18 and TRBJ2-6; 8 nucleotides align to TRBD1. The V and J ends lost 4 bases and 0 bases, in that order; junction bases with no gene match: 11. Germline V gene lookup returns CDR1 KGHSH and CDR2 LQKENI. This CDR3 spans 19 amino acids. The CDR3 loop reads CASSRDRRAMGSGANVLTF. The DNA for the CDR3 is TGTGCCAGCTCACGGGACAGGCGGGCAATGGGCTCTGGGGCCAACGTCCTGACTTTC.

This chain uses TRBV27 with TRBJ1-2, with TRBD1 identical over 7 bases. With 5 bases clipped from V and 4 bases from J, the junction kept 19 bases outside the gene matches. This CDR3 has 18 amino acids. The germline V gene has CDR1 MNHEY and CDR2 SMNVEV (reference sequence). CDR3 protein: CASSDQGGAGEGVYGYTF. CDR3 nucleotide sequence: TGTGCCAGCAGTGACCAGGGGGGCGCCGGGGAAGGGGTCTATGGCTACACCTTC.

The V call is TRBV4-1, the J call TRBJ2-7, with D unresolved. This CDR3 has 15 residues. V was clipped by 1 base and J by 1 base, with 11 bases between them. Germline CDR1 reads MGHRA; CDR2 reads YSYEKL. The CDR3 loop is CASSQVQRPSYEQYF. For the CDR3, the DNA is TGCGCCAGCAGCCAAGTACAGAGACCGTCCTACGAGCAGTACTTC.

Of note for this clone: At one of its ends the junction is not consistent with the germline gene, which may arise from a read error. This chain joins TRBV7-9 and TRBJ2-3; no clear D. Germline CDR1 SEHNR, CDR2 FQNEAQ (reference sequence). CDR3 length: 12 amino acids. The CDR3 loop reads CSSSPSTDTQYF. In DNA, the CDR3 is TGTTCCAGCAGCCCGAGTACAGATACGCAGTATTTT.

The chain employs TRBV28 and TRBJ2-3; TRBD2 agrees at 8 bases. CDR1 is MDHEN, CDR2 SYDVKM, per germline. The junction had 0 bases not matched to a gene; V was cut back by 3 bases and J by 1 base. The CDR3 is 14 amino acids. The CDR3 loop is CASSLRGGTDTQYF. CDR3 bases: TGTGCCAGCAGTTTGCGGGGGGGCACAGATACGCAGTATTTT.

CDR3 DNA sequence: TGTGCCAGAAGCTTGGGGGGCTCCACAGATACGCAGTATTTT. Residues: CARSLGGSTDTQYF. The gene calls are TRBV5-3 and TRBJ2-3; D is possibly TRBD1 (5 bases). TRBV5-3 is identified as an open reading frame with a role that is uncertain. The germline V and J ends were trimmed by 0 bases and 2 bases, with 7 bases remaining between them. CDR3 length equals 14 residues.

A note on this clone: Relative to the germline gene, one junction end is altered; a read error may explain this. The chain couples TRBV7-7 to TRBJ1-4; TRBD1 matches 8 bases. The CDR3 sequence is 14 residues long. Germline V gene data show CDR1 as SSHAT and CDR2 as FNYEAQ (reference sequence). This chain's CDR3 is CASSRDRNNEKLFF. Written as DNA, the CDR3 is TGTGCTAGCAGCCGGGACAGGAATAATGAAAAACTGTTTTTT.

The chain has TRBV5-6 and TRBJ2-7; 7 positions agree with TRBD2. CDR1 is SGHDT, CDR2 YYEEEE, per germline. This CDR3 spans 15 amino acids. V gave up 4 bases and J gave up 1 base; unmatched junction bases: 8. DNA of the CDR3: TGTGCCAGCAGCGTGACTAGCTATTCGTCCTACGAGCAGTACTTC. This sequence encodes CASSVTSYSSYEQYF.

V is TRBV11-2 and J is TRBJ1-2; D is uncertain. The CDR3 totals 12 residues. Germline V gives CDR1 SGHAT, CDR2 FQNNGV. V was pared by 1 base and J by 7 bases, with 7 bases between. For the CDR3, the DNA is TGTGCCAGCAGCTTAGGGAGGGTTGGCTACACCTTC. Its protein product is CASSLGRVGYTF.

The rearrangement joins TRBV28 to TRBJ1-2, with a possible D match to TRBD1 (5 bases). The CDR3 runs to 12 residues. V gave up 3 bases and J gave up 8 bases, with 10 bases separating them. Per germline, CDR1 MDHEN and CDR2 SYDVKM. The CDR3: CASSFQGSGYTF. CDR3 DNA: TGTGCCAGCAGTTTTCAGGGCTCGGGCTACACCTTC.

V gene TRBV27 combines with J gene TRBJ1-5, with 9 bases that match TRBD1. Germline V gene sequence: CDR1 MNHEY, CDR2 SMNVEV (reference sequence). Trimming cost V 6 bases and J 5 bases; bases outside gene matches: 11. This CDR3 comprises 16 residues. CDR3 bases: TGTGCCAGCAGCCTTTCGGGACAGGGACTATATCAGCCCCAGCATTTT. It translates to CASSLSGQGLYQPQHF.

The V gene is TRBV5-7, the J gene TRBJ2-6; no definite D call. TRBV5-7 is reported as an ORF; its role is uncertain. The CDR3 covers 14 residues. The V end lost 6 bases, the J end lost 0 bases, and 7 bases lay between the germline ends. In nucleotides, the CDR3 is TGTGCCAGCACCTCTAACTCTGGGGCCAACGTCCTGACTTTC. This sequence encodes CASTSNSGANVLTF.

J is TRBJ1-2 and V is TRBV19, with 9 bases lining up with TRBD1. CDR1 is LNHDA and CDR2 is SQIVND in the germline V gene (reference sequence). The CDR3 spans 15 residues. The J segment lost 4 bases and the V segment lost 3 bases, leaving 6 bases of the junction unmatched. As DNA, the CDR3 is TGTGCCAGTAGTATTACAGGGGGCGAGGCCTATGGCTACACCTTC. This gives the protein CASSITGGEAYGYTF.

This CDR3 reads CASSSGGNSPLHF. CDR3 coding DNA: TGTGCCAGCAGCTCGGGGGGTAATTCACCCCTCCACTTT. The gene calls are TRBV7-2 and TRBJ1-6, with D tentatively TRBD1 (5 bases). The germline V gene has CDR1 SGHTA and CDR2 FQGNSA. The V end lost 4 bases, the J end lost 6 bases, and 7 bases lay between the germline ends. The CDR3 totals 13 residues.

The CDR3 DNA reads TGTGCCAGCAGGGGACAGGGGGCCTATAATTCACCCCTCCACTTT. Protein product: CASRGQGAYNSPLHF. The V call is TRBV27, the J call TRBJ1-6; 11 bases map to TRBD1. CDR1 and CDR2 (germline): MNHEY, SMNVEV (reference sequence). The CDR3 sequence is 15 residues long. V lost 6 bases and J lost 2; bases outside the gene matches: 0.

V is TRBV7-2 and J is TRBJ2-4, with D hard to call. V was clipped by 1 base and J by 1 base, with 11 bases between them. Germline CDR1 is SGHTA and CDR2 is FQGNSA. The CDR3 has 16 amino acids. CDR3 region: CASSLGGKEAKNIQYF. The DNA of the CDR3 is TGTGCCAGCAGCTTAGGAGGCAAAGAGGCCAAAAACATTCAGTACTTC.

The chain is built from TRBV7-3 and TRBJ2-1, with 9 positions matching TRBD2. The V gene's germline CDR1 is SGHTA and CDR2 FQGTGA. Losses at the gene ends were 4 bases for V and 1 base for J; bases not matched to a gene: 5. The CDR3 is 16 amino acids. CDR3 nucleotide sequence: TGTGCCAGCAGCTCGTACCTAGCGGGGTCCTACAATGAGCAGTTCTTC. It is translated as CASSSYLAGSYNEQFF.

The CDR3 is CASSLSVTDTQYF. The CDR3 DNA follows: TGTGCCAGCAGCTTATCGGTGACAGATACGCAGTATTTT. The chain couples TRBV7-3 to TRBJ2-3, with D hard to call. Per germline, CDR1 SGHTA and CDR2 FQGTGA. CDR3 length equals 13 residues. V gave up 2 bases and J gave up 3 bases, with 6 bases separating them.

This clone has only a few counts. The CDR3 reads CASTGWGVYSPLHF. In DNA form, the CDR3 reads TGTGCCAGCACCGGGTGGGGGGTTTATTCACCCCTCCACTTT. This chain connects TRBV6-1 to TRBJ1-6; D may be TRBD1 (5 bases). V was pared by 7 bases and J by 8 bases, with 15 bases between. This CDR3 is built from 14 residues. CDR1 and CDR2 from the germline V gene are MNHNS and SASEGT.

V usage is TRBV19 and J usage is TRBJ2-1; TRBD2 agrees at 13 bases. CDR3 length equals 16 residues. From germline, CDR1 is LNHDA and CDR2 SQIVND (reference sequence). Germline trimming cut 5 bases from V and 4 bases from J; bases unmatched to any gene: 5. The CDR3 is CASSFTSGREYNEQFF. The CDR3 DNA follows: TGTGCCAGTAGTTTCACTAGCGGGAGGGAATACAATGAGCAGTTCTTC.

The chain recombines TRBV5-6 with TRBJ2-7; tentatively, D is TRBD2 (8 bases). With 0 bases removed from V and 6 bases from J, the gap between germline ends came to 22 bases. CDR3 length: 17 residues. Germline loops: CDR1 SGHDT, CDR2 YYEEEE. CDR3 protein: CASSLGIGTAGAGEQYF. Written as DNA, the CDR3 is TGTGCCAGCAGCTTGGGAATAGGGACAGCGGGGGCAGGCGAGCAGTACTTC.